This T cell receptor (beta chain) was captured by sequencing in a study of blood T cell repertoires in COVID-19. Produced via immunoSEQ multiplex PCR; TCRdb's table is partial and in-frame only. The table shows 150,000 to 200,000 clones, with 86% occurring only once. Those enrolled, adults aged about 18 to 89 years, came from roughly 23 US areas. Trimming took 3 bases from V and 8 from J, leaving 16 bases between them. Germline CDR1 and CDR2: SGHTA and FQGNSA. CDR3 length equals 14 residues. The sequenced material came from PBMCs or T cells enriched from blood (not recorded which). The origin of this receptor is a woman between 40 and 55 years old in a cohort exposed to, infected with or recovered from COVID-19 (not recorded which). The rearrangement links TRBV7-2 to TRBJ1-2; no firm D call. The CDR3 DNA follows: TGTGCCAGCAGCTTTTATAGAACAGAAAGCGGCTACACCTTC. Protein: CASSFYRTESGYTF.